The sequence of this TCR beta chain was determined in a study of blood T cell repertoires in COVID-19. For the study at large: Sites in the United States, Italy and Spain provided acute and convalescent COVID-19 samples. The analysed material was cDNA or gDNA that came from T cells, B-cell-depleted T cells, or PBMCs.

The CDR3 is 16 residues long. The V and J ends lost 3 bases and 4 bases respectively, with 18 bases between them. The germline gives CDR1 LNHDA, CDR2 SQIVND (reference sequence). Per the study methods: Estimated nucleated cell counts came from reference gene primer amplification. Sequencing was performed with immunoSEQ multiplex PCR; in TCRdb, only in-frame clones are kept and a portion is missing. The V and J calls and clone size are taken from that table; D and trimming were inferred from the DNA. Among some 160,000 clones, 70% to 90% were seen once, and the ten largest hold approximately 2.9%. The sequence was obtained from a man aged 55 to 70 with acute or convalescent COVID-19. The sample was peripheral blood. The gene calls are TRBV19 and TRBJ1-2; the D gene is possibly TRBD1 (5 bases). The CDR3 spells CASSIRLAGPSYGYTF. CDR3 in DNA: TGTGCCAGTAGTATTCGCCTGGCAGGGCCTAGCTATGGCTACACCTTC.